This TCR beta chain was sequenced in a study of blood T cell repertoires in COVID-19. Overall study: Acute-phase and convalescent COVID-19 samples originated in the United States, Italy and Spain.

This clone was seen repeatedly, ten times or more. Produced via immunoSEQ multiplex PCR; TCRdb's table is partial and in-frame only. The profile shows around 350,000 clones, 70% to 90% of them singletons. V lost 0 bases and J lost 6, with 9 bases in between. The germline gives CDR1 SGHTA, CDR2 FQGNSA. The CDR3 spans 13 residues. The chain carries TRBV7-2 and TRBJ2-7; D might be TRBD1 (5 bases). The sample taken for sequencing was peripheral blood. This receptor was identified in a human donor in a cohort sampled during active COVID-19. The CDR3 loop reads CASSLAGVGEQYF. DNA of the CDR3: TGTGCCAGCAGCTTAGCAGGGGTCGGCGAGCAGTACTTC.